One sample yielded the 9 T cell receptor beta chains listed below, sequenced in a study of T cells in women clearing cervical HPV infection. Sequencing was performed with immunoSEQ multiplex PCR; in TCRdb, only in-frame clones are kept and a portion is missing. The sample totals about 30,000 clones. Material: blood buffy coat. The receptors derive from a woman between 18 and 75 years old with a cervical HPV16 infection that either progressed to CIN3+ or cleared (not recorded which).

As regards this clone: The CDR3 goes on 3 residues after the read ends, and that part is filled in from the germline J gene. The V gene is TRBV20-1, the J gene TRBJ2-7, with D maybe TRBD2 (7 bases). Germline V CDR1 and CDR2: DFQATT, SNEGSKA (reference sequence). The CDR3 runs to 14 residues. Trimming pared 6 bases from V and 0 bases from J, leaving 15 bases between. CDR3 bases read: TGCAGTGCCCTCCTGGGGGGGGCCTCCTACGAG. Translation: CSALLGGASYE. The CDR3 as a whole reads CSALLGGASYEQYF.

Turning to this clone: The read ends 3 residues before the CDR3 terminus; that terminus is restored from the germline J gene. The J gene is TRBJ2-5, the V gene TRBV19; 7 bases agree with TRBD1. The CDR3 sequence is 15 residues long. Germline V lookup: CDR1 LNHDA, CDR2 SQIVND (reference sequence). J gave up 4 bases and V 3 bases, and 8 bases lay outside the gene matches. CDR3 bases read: TGTGCCAGTAGTATCAGGGGGAGCGTGGGAGAGACC. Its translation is CASSIRGSVGET. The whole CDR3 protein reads CASSIRGSVGETQYF.

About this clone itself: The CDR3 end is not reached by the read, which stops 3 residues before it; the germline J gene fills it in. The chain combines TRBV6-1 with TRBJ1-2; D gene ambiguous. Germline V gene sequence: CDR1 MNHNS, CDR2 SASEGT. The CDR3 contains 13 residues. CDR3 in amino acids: CASSDSPSYDYTF. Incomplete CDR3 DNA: TGTGCCAGCAGTGATAGTCCTTCCTACGAC.

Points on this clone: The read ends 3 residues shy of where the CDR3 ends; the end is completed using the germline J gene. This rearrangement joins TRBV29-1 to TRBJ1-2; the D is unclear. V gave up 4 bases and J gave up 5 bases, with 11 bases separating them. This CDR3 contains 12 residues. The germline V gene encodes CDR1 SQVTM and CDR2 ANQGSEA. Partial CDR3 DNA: TGCAGCGTTGCCGGCGGGGATTATGGC. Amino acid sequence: CSVAGGDYG. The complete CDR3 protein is CSVAGGDYGYTF.

The CDR3 bases that were read are TGTGCCAGTAGGCCGGGACAGGGATTTTCCCTAGCCAAAAACATT. Its protein is CASRPGQGFSLAKNI. The CDR3 reads in full as CASRPGQGFSLAKNIQYF. The J gene is TRBJ2-4, the V gene TRBV19, with TRBD1 matching 9 bases. The read falls 3 residues short of the CDR3 end, and the missing part is taken from the germline J gene. This CDR3 contains 18 residues. The germline CDR1 and CDR2 sequences are LNHDA and SQIVND (reference sequence). V was clipped by 6 bases and J by 0 bases; unmatched bases: 12.

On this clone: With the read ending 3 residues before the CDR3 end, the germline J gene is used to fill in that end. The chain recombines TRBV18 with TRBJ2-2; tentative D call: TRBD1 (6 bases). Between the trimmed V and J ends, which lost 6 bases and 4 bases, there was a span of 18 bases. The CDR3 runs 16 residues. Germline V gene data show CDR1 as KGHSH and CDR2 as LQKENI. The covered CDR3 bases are TGTGCCAGCTCGCCTCCGGAACAGGGAGCCACCGGGGAG. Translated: CASSPPEQGATGE. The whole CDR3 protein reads CASSPPEQGATGELFF.

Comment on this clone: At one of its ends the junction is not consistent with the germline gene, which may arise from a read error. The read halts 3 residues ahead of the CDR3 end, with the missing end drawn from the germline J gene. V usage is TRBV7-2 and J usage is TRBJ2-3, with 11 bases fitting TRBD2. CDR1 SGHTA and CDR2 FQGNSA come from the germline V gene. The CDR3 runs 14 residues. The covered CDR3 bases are TGTGCCAGCAACTTAGCGGGGGGGCCAGATACG. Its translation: CASNLAGGPDT. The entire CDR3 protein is CASNLAGGPDTQYF.

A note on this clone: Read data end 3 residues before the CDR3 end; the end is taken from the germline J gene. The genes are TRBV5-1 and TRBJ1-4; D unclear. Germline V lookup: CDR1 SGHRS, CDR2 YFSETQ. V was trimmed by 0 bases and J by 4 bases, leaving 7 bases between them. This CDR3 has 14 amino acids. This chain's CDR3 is CASSLVAGNEKLFF. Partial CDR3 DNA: TGCGCCAGCAGCTTGGTGGCAGGTAATGAAAAA.

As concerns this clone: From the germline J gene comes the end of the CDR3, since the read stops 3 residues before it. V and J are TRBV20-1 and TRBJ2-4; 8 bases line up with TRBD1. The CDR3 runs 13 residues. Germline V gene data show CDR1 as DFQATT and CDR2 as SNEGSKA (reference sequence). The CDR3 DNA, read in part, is TGCAGTGCTAGAGGACAGGGGCCTCAGCCT. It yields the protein CSARGQGPQP. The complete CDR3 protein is CSARGQGPQPQYF.